This T cell receptor (beta chain) was sequenced during a study of blood T cell repertoires in COVID-19. At the level of the study: The United States, Italy and Spain were the sources of the acute and convalescent COVID-19 samples. Sources were T cells, B-cell-depleted T cells, or PBMCs; the material itself was cDNA or gDNA.

As originally analysed: Reference gene primers were amplified, and this amplification served to estimate nucleated cell counts. The method was immunoSEQ multiplex PCR; TCRdb's version includes in-frame clones alone and lacks a portion of them. That table supplies the V and J calls and clone size; D and trimming were determined from the DNA. The sample carries some 280,000 clones, roughly 90% recorded once. Input material: peripheral blood. The origin of this receptor is a woman in her fifties or sixties with acute or convalescent COVID-19.

CDR3 amino acids: CASSYGLGSSLPLHF. The DNA of the CDR3 is TGTGCCAGCAGTTACGGGCTGGGGAGTTCCCTGCCCCTCCACTTT. The chain couples TRBV6-5 to TRBJ1-6, with D unresolved. The CDR3 length is 15 residues. Germline V lookup: CDR1 MNHEY, CDR2 SVGAGI. V was pared by 2 bases and J by 13 bases, with 18 bases between.